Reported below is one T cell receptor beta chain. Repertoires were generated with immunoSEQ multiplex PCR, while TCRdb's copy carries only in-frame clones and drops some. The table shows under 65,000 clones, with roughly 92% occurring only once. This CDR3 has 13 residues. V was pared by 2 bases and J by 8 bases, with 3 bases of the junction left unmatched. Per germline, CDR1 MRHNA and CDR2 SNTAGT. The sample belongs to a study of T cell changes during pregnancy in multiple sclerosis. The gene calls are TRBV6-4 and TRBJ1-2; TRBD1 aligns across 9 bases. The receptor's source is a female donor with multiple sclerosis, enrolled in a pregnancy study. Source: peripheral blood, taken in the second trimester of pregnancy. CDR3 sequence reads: CASSDGTGLGYTF. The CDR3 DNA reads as TGTGCCAGCAGTGACGGGACAGGGTTGGGCTACACCTTC.